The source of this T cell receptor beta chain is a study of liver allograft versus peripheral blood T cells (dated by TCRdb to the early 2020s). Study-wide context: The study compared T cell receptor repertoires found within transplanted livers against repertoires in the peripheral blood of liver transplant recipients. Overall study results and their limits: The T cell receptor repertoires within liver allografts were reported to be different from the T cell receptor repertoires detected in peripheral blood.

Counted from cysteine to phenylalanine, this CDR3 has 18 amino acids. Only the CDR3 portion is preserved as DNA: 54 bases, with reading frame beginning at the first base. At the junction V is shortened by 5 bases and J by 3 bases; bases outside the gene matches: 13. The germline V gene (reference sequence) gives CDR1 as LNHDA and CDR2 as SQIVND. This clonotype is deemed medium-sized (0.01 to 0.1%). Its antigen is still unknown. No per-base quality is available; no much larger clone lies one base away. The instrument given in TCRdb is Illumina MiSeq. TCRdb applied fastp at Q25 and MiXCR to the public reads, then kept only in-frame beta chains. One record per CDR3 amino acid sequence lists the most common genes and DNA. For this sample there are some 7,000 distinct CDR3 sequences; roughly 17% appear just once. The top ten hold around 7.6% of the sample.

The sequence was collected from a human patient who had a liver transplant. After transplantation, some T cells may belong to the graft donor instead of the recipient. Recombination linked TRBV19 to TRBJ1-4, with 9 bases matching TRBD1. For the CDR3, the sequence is CASSSPPGQGFANEKLFF. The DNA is TGTGCCAGTAGTTCCCCACCGGGACAGGGATTTGCTAATGAAAAACTGTTTTTT.